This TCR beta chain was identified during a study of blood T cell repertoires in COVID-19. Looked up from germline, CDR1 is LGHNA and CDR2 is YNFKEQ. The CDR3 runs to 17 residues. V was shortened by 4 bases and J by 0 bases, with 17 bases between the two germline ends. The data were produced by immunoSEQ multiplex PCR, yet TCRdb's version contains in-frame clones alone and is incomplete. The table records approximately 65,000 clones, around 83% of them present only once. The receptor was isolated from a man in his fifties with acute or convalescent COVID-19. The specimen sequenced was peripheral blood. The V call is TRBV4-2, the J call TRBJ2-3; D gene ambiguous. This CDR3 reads CASSPINSKPSTDTQYF. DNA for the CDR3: TGTGCCAGCAGCCCTATAAACTCAAAACCTAGCACAGATACGCAGTATTTT.